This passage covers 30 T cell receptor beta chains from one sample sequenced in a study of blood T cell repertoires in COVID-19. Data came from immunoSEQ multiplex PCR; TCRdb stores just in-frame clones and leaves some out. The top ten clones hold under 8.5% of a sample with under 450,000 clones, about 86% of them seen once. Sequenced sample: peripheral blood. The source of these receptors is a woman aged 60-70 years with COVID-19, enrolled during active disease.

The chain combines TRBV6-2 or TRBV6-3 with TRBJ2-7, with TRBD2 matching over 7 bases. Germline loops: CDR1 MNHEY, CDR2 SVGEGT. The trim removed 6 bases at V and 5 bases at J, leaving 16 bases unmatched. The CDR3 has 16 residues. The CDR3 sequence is CASSPGGGSLSDEQYF. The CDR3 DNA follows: TGTGCCAGCAGCCCTGGGGGGGGATCTCTTTCGGACGAGCAGTACTTC.

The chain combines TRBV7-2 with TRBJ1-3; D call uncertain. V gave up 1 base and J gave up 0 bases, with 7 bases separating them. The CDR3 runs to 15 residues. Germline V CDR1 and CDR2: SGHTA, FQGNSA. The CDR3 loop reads CASSLVGGSGNTIYF. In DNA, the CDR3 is TGTGCCAGCAGCTTAGTAGGCGGCTCTGGAAACACCATATATTTT.

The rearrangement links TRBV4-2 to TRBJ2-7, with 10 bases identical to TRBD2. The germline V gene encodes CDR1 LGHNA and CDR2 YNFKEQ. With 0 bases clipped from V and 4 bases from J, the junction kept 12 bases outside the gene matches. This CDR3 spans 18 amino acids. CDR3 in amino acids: CASSQDPTRVAGGYEQYF. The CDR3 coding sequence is TGTGCCAGCAGCCAAGACCCGACGAGGGTAGCGGGGGGATACGAGCAGTACTTC.

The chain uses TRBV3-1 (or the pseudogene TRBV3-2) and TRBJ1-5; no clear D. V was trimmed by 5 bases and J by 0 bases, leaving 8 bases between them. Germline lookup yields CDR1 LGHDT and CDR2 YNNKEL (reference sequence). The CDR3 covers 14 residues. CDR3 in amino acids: CASSYFLSNQPQHF. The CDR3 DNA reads TGTGCCAGCAGCTATTTTCTTAGCAATCAGCCCCAGCATTTT.

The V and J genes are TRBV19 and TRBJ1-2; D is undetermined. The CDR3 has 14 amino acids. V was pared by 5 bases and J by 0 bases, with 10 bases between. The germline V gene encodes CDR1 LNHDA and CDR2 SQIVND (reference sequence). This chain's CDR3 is CASSLQQANYGYTF. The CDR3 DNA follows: TGTGCCAGTAGTTTACAACAAGCTAACTATGGCTACACCTTC. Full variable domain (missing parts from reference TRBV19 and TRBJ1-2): DGGITQSPKYLFRKEGQNVTLSCEQNLNHDAMYWYRQDPGQGLRLIYYSQIVNDFQKGDIAEGYSVSREKKESFPLTVTSAQKNPTAFYLCASSLQQANYGYTFGSGTRLTVV.

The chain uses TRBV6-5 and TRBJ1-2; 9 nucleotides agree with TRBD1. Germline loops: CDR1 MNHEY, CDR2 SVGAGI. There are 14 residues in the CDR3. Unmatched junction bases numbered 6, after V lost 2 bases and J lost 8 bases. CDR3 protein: CASSYGTGTYGYTF. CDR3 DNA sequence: TGTGCCAGCAGTTACGGGACAGGGACCTACGGCTACACCTTC.

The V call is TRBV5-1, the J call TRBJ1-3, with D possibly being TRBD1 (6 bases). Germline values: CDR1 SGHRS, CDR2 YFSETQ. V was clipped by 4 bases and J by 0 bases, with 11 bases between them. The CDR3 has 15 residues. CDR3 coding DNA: TGCGCCAGCAGCCCTGGACAGACCTCTGGAAACACCATATATTTT. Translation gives CASSPGQTSGNTIYF.

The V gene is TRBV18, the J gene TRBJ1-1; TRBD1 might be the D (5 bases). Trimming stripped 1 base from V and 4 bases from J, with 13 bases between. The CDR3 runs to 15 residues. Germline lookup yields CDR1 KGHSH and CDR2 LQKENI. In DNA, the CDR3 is TGTGCCAGCTCACCACAATTGCAGGGTTCCACTGAAGCTTTCTTT. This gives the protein CASSPQLQGSTEAFF.

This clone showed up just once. CDR3 nucleotide sequence: TGTGCCAGCAGCCAAGCGACAGTGACAGATACGCAGTATTTT. Translated, it gives CASSQATVTDTQYF. V and J are TRBV4-2 and TRBJ2-3; a possible D gene is TRBD1 (5 bases). V lost 1 base, J lost 3 bases, and 8 bases lay in between. This CDR3 has 14 amino acids. Germline CDR1 is LGHNA and CDR2 is YNFKEQ.

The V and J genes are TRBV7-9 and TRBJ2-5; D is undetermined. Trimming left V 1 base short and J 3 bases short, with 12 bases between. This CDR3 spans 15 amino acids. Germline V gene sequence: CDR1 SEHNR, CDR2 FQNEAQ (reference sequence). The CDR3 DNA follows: TGTGCCAGCAGCTTAGGGGCTGCGTCCGAAGAGACCCAGTACTTC. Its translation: CASSLGAASEETQYF.

The chain's CDR3 is CASSRGQPDYGYTF. CDR3 nucleotides: TGTGCCAGCAGCCGCGGACAGCCAGACTATGGCTACACCTTC. V is TRBV9 and J is TRBJ1-2, with D perhaps TRBD1 (6 bases). The CDR3 covers 14 residues. With 4 bases removed from V and 3 bases from J, the gap between germline ends came to 13 bases. Germline V CDR1 and CDR2: SGDLS, YYNGEE.

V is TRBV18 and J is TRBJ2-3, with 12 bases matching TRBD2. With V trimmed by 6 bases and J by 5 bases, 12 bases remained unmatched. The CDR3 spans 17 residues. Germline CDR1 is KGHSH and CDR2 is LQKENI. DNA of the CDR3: TGTGCCAGCTCGAAGACCCTAGCGGGGGGGTTCGGAGATACGCAGTATTTT. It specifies CASSKTLAGGFGDTQYF.

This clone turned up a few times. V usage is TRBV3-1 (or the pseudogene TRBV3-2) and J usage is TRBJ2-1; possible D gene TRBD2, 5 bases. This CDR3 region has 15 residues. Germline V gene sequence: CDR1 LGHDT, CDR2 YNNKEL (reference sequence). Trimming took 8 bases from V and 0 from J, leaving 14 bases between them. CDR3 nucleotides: TGTGCCAGCGGTGCCACAGCGGACTCCTACAATGAGCAGTTCTTC. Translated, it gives CASGATADSYNEQFF.

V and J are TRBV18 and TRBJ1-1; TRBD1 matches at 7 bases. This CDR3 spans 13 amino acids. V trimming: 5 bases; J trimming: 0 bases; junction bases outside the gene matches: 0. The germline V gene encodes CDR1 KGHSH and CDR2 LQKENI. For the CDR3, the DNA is TGTGCCAGCTCAGACAGGGTGAACACTGAAGCTTTCTTT. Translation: CASSDRVNTEAFF.

CDR3 sequence reads: CASSQGGFFVTQYF. The CDR3 DNA sequence: TGTGCCAGCAGCCAAGGGGGTTTCTTTGTGACCCAGTACTTC. The V call is TRBV2, the J call TRBJ2-5, with a weak D call TRBD1 (6 bases). The CDR3 covers 14 residues. Trimming took 6 bases from V and 7 from J, leaving 18 bases between them. Germline V CDR1 and CDR2: SNHLY, FYNNEI.

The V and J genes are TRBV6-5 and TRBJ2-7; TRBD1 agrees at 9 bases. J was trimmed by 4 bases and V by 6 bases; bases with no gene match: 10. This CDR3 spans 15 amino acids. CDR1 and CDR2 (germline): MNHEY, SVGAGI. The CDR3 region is CASSTGGAAAYEQYF. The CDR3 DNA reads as TGTGCCAGCAGCACAGGGGGCGCCGCCGCTTACGAGCAGTACTTC.

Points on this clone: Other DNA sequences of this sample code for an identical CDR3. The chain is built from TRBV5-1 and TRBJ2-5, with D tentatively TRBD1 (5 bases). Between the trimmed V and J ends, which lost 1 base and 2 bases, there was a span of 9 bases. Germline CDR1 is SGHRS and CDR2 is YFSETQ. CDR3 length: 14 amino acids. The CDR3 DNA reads TGCGCCAGCAGCTTGTCGACAGTTCAAGAGACCCAGTACTTC. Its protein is CASSLSTVQETQYF. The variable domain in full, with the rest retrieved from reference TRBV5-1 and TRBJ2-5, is KAGVTQTPRYLIKTRGQQVTLSCSPISGHRSVSWYQQTPGQGLQFLFEYFSETQRNKGNFPGRFSGRQFSNSRSEMNVSTLELGDSALYLCASSLSTVQETQYFGPGTRLLVL.

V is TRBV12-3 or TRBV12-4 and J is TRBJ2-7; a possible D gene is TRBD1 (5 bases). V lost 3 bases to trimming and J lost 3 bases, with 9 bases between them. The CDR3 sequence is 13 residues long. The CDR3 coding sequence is TGTGCCAGCAGTTTGAACAGGTTCTACGAGCAGTACTTC. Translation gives CASSLNRFYEQYF.

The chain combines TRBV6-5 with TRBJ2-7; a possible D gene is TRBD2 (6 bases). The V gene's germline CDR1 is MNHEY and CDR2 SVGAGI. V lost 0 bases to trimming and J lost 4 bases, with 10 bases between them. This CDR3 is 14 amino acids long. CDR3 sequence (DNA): TGTGCCAGCAGTTACTCCCTCGGAGGGTACGAGCAGTACTTC. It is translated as CASSYSLGGYEQYF.

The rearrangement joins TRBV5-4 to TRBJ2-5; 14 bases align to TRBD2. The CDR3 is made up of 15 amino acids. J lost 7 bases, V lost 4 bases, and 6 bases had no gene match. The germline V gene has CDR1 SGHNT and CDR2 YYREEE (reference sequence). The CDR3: CASSRTSGGLGTQYF. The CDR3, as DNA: TGTGCCAGCAGCAGGACTAGCGGGGGGCTGGGGACCCAGTACTTC.

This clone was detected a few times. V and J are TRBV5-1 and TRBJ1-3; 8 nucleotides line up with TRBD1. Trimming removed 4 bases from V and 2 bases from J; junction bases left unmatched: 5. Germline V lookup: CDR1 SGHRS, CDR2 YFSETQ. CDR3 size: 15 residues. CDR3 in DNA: TGCGCCAGCAGCCCACAGGGGGGAGCTGGAAACACCATATATTTT. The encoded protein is CASSPQGGAGNTIYF.

Here the CDR3 reads CASSPDRQTYEQYF. The CDR3 bases are TGTGCCAGCTCACCAGACAGGCAAACCTACGAGCAGTACTTC. The V call is TRBV18, the J call TRBJ2-7, with D possibly matching TRBD1 (6 bases). Looked up from germline, CDR1 is KGHSH and CDR2 is LQKENI. The V gene lost 2 bases and the J gene lost 2 bases, with 10 bases spanning the gap. CDR3 length equals 14 residues.

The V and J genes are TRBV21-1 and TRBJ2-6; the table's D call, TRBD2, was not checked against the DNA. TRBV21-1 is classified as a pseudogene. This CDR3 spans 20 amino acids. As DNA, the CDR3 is TGTGCCAGCAGCAAAGTCGTAGAGCGGGACTCCCACGCTGGGGCCAACGTCCTGACTTTC. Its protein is CASSKVVERDSHAGANVLTF.

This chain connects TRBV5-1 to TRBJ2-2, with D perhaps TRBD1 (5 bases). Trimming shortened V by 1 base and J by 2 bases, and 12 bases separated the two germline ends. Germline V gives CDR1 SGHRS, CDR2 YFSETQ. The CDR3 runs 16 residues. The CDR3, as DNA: TGCGCCAGCAGCTTGTCTGAGACAGCTAACACCGGGGAGCTGTTTTTT. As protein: CASSLSETANTGELFF.

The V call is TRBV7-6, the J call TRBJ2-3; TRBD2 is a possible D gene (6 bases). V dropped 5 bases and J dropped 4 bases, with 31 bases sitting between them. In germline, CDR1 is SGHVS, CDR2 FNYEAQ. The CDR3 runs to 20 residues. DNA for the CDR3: TGTGCCAGCAGCCCCTCTCACCCCCCCGCGGCGGGGCCTCTGTCAGATACGCAGTATTTT. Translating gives CASSPSHPPAAGPLSDTQYF.

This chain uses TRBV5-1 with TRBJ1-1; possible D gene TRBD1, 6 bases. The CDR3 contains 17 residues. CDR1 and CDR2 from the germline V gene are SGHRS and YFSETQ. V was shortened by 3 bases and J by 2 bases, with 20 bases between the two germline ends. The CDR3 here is CASSSRNRAGGNTEAFF. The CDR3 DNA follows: TGCGCCAGCAGCTCAAGGAACAGGGCAGGAGGAAACACTGAAGCTTTCTTT. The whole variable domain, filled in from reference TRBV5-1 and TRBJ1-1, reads KAGVTQTPRYLIKTRGQQVTLSCSPISGHRSVSWYQQTPGQGLQFLFEYFSETQRNKGNFPGRFSGRQFSNSRSEMNVSTLELGDSALYLCASSSRNRAGGNTEAFFGQGTRLTVV.

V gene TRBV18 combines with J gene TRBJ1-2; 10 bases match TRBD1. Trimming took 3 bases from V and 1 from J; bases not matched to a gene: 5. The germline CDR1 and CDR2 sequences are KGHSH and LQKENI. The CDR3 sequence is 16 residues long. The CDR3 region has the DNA TGTGCCAGCTCACCTCGACAGGGGGCCTTTAACTATGGCTACACCTTC. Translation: CASSPRQGAFNYGYTF.

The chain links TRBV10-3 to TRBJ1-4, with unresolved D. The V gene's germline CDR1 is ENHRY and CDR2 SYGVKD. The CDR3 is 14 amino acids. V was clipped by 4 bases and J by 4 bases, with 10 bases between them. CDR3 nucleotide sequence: TGTGCCATCAGTGGGGGAGGAAATAATGAAAAACTGTTTTTT. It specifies CAISGGGNNEKLFF.

Written as DNA, the CDR3 is TGTGCCAGCAGTGAGCGATGGGGGCTTGGCTACACCTTC. This codes for CASSERWGLGYTF. This chain connects TRBV2 to TRBJ1-2, with D possibly being TRBD1 (6 bases). Germline CDR1 SNHLY, CDR2 FYNNEI. The CDR3 sequence is 13 residues long. Trimming removed 3 bases at V and 7 bases at J, with 12 bases between.

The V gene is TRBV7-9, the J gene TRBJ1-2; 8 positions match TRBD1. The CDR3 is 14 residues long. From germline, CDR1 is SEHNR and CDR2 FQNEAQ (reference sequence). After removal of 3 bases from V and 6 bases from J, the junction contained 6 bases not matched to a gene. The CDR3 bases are TGTGCCAGCAGCTTCCAGACAGGGGAGAATGGCTACACCTTC. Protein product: CASSFQTGENGYTF.